This entry features one T cell receptor (beta chain) sequence. Its target is unknown. The CDR3 has 15 amino acids. Trimming took 2 bases from V and 7 from J, leaving 14 bases between them. Germline CDR1 reads MNHEY; CDR2 reads SMNVEV (reference sequence). Each patient went into thyroid surgery without having received any treatment. TCRdb re-called the PCR reads through MiXCR. The sample shows over 20,000 clones, about 26% of them seen only once. This record comes from a study of metastatic and nonmetastatic thyroid tumors. Study in general: Both malignant and benign thyroid patients supplied peripheral blood and tumor or nodule tissue samples, across which the repertoires of these patients were then compared.

The study's findings and limits: A significant increase in TCR beta diversity was reportedly seen in malignant thyroid tumors relative to benign nodules, in blood and tumor.

Specimen: blood. The V gene is TRBV27, the J gene TRBJ2-2; D gene uncertain. The sequence derives from a male donor with papillary thyroid cancer or a benign thyroid nodule (not recorded which). Some clones in this sample may be carry-over from other donors' samples. CDR3 in amino acids: CASSLGVLRVGELFF. The CDR3 DNA sequence: TGTGCCAGCAGTTTAGGCGTCCTCCGGGTCGGGGAGCTGTTTTTT.